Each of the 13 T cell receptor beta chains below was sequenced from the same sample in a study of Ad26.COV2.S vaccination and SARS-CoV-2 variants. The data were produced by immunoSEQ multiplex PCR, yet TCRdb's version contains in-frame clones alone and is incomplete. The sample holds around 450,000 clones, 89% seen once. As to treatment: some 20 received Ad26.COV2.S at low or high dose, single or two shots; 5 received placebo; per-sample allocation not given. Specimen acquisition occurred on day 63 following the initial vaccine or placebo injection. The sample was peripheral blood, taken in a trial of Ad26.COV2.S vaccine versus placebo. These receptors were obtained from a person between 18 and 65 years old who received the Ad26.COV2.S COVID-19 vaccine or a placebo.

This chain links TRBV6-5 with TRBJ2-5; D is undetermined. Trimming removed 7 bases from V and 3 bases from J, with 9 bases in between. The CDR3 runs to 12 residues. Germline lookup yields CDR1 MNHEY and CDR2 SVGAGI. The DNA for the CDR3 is TGTGCCAGCAAGTCCCGAGAAGAGACCCAGTACTTC. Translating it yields CASKSREETQYF.

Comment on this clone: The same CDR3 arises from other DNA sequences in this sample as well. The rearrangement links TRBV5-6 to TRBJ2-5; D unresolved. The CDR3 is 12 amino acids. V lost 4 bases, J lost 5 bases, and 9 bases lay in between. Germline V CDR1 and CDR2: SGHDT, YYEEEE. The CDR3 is CASSLRRETQYF. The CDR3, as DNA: TGTGCCAGCAGCCTCCGTAGGGAGACCCAGTACTTC.

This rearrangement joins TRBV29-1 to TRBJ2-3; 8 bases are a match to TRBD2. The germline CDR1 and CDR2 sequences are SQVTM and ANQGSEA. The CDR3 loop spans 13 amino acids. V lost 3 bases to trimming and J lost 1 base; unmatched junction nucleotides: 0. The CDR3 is CSVERGGTDTQYF. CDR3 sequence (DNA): TGCAGCGTTGAGCGGGGGGGCACAGATACGCAGTATTTT.

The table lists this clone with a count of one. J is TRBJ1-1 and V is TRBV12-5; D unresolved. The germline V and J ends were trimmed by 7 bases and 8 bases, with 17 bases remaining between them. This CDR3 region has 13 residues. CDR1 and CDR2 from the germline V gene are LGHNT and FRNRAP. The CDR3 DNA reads TGTGCTAGTGTCACCGGACTCCGGACGGAAGCTTTCTTT. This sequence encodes CASVTGLRTEAFF.

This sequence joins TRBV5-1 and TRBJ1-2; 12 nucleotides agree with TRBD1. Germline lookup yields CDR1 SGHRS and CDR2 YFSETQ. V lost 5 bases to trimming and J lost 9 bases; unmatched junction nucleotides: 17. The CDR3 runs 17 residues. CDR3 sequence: CASSRPGQGAGKESYTF. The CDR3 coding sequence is TGCGCCAGCAGTAGGCCGGGACAGGGGGCCGGGAAGGAAAGCTACACCTTC.

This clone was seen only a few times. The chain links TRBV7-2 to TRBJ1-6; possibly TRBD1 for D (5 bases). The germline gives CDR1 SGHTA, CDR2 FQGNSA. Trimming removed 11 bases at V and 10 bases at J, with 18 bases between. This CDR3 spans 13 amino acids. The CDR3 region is CAGAYQGGSPLHF. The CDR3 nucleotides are TGTGCCGGAGCATATCAGGGTGGGTCACCCCTCCACTTT.

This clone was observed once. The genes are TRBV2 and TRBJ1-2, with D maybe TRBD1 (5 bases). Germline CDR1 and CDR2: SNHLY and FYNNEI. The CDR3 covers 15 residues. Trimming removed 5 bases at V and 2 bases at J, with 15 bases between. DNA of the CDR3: TGTGCCAGCAGTTTAGGACCAGGGCTGAACTATGGCTACACCTTC. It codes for CASSLGPGLNYGYTF.

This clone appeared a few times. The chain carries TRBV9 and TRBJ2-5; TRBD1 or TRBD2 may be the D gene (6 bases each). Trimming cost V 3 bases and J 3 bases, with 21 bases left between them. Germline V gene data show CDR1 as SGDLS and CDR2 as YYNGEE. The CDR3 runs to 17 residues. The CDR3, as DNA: TGTGCCAGCAGCGCACAGTACCAGGGGACGGGGGAAGAGACCCAGTACTTC. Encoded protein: CASSAQYQGTGEETQYF.

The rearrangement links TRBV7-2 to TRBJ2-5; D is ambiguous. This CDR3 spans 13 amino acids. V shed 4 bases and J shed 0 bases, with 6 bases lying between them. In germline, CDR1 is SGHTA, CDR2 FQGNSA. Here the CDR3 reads CASSYYHQETQYF. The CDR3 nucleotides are TGTGCCAGCAGCTACTATCACCAAGAGACCCAGTACTTC.

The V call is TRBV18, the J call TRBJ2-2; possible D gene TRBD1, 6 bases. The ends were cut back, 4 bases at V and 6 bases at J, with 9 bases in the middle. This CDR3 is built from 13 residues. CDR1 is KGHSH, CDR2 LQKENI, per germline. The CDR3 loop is CASSLQGSGELFF. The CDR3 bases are TGTGCCAGCTCACTACAGGGCTCCGGGGAGCTGTTTTTT.

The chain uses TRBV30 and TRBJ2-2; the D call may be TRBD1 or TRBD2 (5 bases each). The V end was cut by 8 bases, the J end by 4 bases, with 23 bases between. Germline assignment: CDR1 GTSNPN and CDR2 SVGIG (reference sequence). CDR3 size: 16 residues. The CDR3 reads CAAPDSGTAGTGELFF. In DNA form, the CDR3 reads TGTGCCGCGCCTGATTCAGGGACCGCGGGCACCGGGGAGCTGTTTTTT.

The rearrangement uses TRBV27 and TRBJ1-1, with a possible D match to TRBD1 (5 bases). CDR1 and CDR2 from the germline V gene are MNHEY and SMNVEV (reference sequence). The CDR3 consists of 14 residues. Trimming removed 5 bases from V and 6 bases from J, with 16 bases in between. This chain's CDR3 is CASSITGGSAEAFF. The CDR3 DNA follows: TGTGCCAGCAGTATCACCGGGGGGAGCGCTGAAGCTTTCTTT.

CDR3 loop: CASSQDIIGGYTF. As DNA, the CDR3 is TGCGCCAGCAGCCAGGACATAATTGGTGGCTACACCTTC. The V and J genes are TRBV4-3 and TRBJ1-2; possibly TRBD1 for D (5 bases). V was trimmed by 3 bases and J by 7 bases, leaving 12 bases between them. Germline CDR1 reads LGHNA; CDR2 reads YSLEER. The CDR3 is 13 amino acids.